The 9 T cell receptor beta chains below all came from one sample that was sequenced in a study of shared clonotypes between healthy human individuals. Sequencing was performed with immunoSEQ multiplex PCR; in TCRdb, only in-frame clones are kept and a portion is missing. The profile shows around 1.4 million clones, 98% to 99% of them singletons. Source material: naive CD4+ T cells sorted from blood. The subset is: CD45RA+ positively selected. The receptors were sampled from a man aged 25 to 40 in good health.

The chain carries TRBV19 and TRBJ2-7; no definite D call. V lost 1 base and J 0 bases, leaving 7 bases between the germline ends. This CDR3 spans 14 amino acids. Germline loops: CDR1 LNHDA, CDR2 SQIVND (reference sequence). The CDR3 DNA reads TGTGCCAGTAGTATAGCCGCCAGCTCCTACGAGCAGTACTTC. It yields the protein CASSIAASSYEQYF.

The CDR3 here is CASSQDVAPVNEQFF. CDR3 DNA sequence: TGCGCCAGCAGCCAAGATGTGGCCCCAGTCAATGAGCAGTTCTTC. The V gene is TRBV4-1, the J gene TRBJ2-1; the D is unclear. Germline lookup yields CDR1 MGHRA and CDR2 YSYEKL. The CDR3 consists of 15 residues. Trimming removed 0 bases at V and 6 bases at J, with 12 bases between.

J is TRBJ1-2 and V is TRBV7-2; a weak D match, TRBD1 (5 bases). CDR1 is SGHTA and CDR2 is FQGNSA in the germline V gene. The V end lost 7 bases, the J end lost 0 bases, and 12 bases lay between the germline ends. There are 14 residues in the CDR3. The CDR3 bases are TGTGCCAGCACCCAGGACATTACTAACTATGGCTACACCTTC. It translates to CASTQDITNYGYTF.

The DNA of the CDR3 is TGTGCCAGCAGCTTAGATTTTAGGACAGGGAGCAATCAGCCCCAGCATTTT. This sequence encodes CASSLDFRTGSNQPQHF. This chain uses TRBV11-3 with TRBJ1-5; TRBD1 aligns across 8 bases. This CDR3 comprises 17 residues. The V and J ends lost 0 bases and 1 base, in that order; junction bases with no gene match: 5. Germline-derived CDR1 and CDR2 are SGHNT and YENEEA.

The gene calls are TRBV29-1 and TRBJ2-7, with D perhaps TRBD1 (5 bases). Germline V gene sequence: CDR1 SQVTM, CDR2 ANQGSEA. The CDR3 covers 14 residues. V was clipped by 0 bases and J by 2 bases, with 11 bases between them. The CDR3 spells CSVEDREGPYEQYF. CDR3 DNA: TGCAGCGTTGAAGACAGGGAAGGGCCCTACGAGCAGTACTTC.

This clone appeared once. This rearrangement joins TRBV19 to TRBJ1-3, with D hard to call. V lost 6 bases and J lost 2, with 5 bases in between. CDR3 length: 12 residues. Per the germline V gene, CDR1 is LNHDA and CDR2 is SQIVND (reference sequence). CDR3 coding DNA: TGTGCCAGTAGCTCCCCTGGAAACACCATATATTTT. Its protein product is CASSSPGNTIYF.

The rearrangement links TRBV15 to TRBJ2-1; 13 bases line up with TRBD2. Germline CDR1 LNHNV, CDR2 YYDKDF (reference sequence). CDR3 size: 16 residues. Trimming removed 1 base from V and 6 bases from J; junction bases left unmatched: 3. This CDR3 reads CATSRVRTSGSNEQFF. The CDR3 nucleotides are TGTGCCACCAGCAGAGTACGGACTAGCGGGAGCAATGAGCAGTTCTTC. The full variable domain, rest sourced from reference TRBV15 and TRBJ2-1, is DAMVIQNPRYQVTQFGKPVTLSCSQTLNHNVMYWYQQKSSQAPKLLFHYYDKDFNNEADTPDNFQSRRPNTSFCFLDIRSPGLGDTAMYLCATSRVRTSGSNEQFFGPGTRLTVL.

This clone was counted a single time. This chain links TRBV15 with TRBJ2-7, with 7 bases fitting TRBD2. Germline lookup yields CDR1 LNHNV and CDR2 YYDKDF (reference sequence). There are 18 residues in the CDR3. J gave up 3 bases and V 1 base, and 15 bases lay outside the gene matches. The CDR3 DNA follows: TGTGCCACCAGCAGAGGGTCATACCGCCCGGGAGGAAACTACGAGCAGTACTTC. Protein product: CATSRGSYRPGGNYEQYF.

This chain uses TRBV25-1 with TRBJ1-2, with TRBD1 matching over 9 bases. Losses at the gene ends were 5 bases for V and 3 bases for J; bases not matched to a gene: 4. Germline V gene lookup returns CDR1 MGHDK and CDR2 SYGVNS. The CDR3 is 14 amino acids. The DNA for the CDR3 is TGTGCCAGCAGTAATAGGGACAGGGACTATGGCTACACCTTC. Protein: CASSNRDRDYGYTF.